This TCR beta chain was recorded in a study of CD8+CD57+ T cells in acquired aplastic anemia. Across the study: Recorded DNA amounts for sorted CD4+ and CD8+ cells had an average of around 3.5 ug. Healthy donors yielded roughly 9.8 million CD4+ cell reads on average. Whole-study results and caveats: Fewer than 35 shared CD8+ CDR3s appeared highly expressed within patients' immunodominant clones. Controls did not differ significantly from patients in CD8+ Simpson's diversity.

A few counts support this clonotype. Its matching antigen is unknown. Genomic DNA, the template, was used for profiling of the TCR beta VDJ and CDR3. MiXCR was run by TCRdb on the reads, yielding one entry per CDR3 protein. This sample has 90,000 to 120,000 distinct CDR3 sequences; 51% occur once, and the top ten carry 30% to 35%. Sequenced sample: sorted CD4+, CD8+, or CD8+CD57+ T cells (not recorded which) from PBMCs. The receptor's source is a human donor in good health, serving as a control.

The CDR3 spells CASSPGGREKLFF. The CDR3 DNA sequence: TGCGCCAGCAGCCCCGGGGGCCGTGAAAAACTGTTTTTT. J is TRBJ1-4 and V is TRBV4-1; D is perhaps TRBD1 (6 bases). V lost 4 bases, J lost 7 bases, and 10 bases lay in between. The CDR3 is made up of 13 amino acids. In germline, CDR1 is MGHRA, CDR2 YSYEKL.